This T cell receptor (beta chain) was sequenced in a study of blood T cell repertoires in COVID-19. Study overall: COVID-19 samples, acute and convalescent, were from the United States, Italy and Spain. T cells, B-cell-depleted T cells, or PBMCs supplied cDNA or gDNA.

In germline, CDR1 is SEHNR, CDR2 FQNEAQ (reference sequence). Germline trimming cut 4 bases from V and 1 base from J; bases unmatched to any gene: 3. The CDR3 length is 14 residues. The authors' processing: Estimation of nucleated cell counts relied on the amplification of reference gene primers. The method was immunoSEQ multiplex PCR; TCRdb's version includes in-frame clones alone and lacks a portion of them. V, J and clone size were drawn from that table, and D and trimming were deduced from the DNA. This table holds 48,000 or so clones, 90% found once. The material sequenced was peripheral blood. The genes are TRBV7-9 and TRBJ1-1, with 7 bases lining up with TRBD1. This TCR derives from a human donor in a cohort sampled during active COVID-19. CDR3 nucleotide sequence: TGTGCCAGCAGCTCGGGACAGCCGAACACTGAAGCTTTCTTT. Translating it yields CASSSGQPNTEAFF.